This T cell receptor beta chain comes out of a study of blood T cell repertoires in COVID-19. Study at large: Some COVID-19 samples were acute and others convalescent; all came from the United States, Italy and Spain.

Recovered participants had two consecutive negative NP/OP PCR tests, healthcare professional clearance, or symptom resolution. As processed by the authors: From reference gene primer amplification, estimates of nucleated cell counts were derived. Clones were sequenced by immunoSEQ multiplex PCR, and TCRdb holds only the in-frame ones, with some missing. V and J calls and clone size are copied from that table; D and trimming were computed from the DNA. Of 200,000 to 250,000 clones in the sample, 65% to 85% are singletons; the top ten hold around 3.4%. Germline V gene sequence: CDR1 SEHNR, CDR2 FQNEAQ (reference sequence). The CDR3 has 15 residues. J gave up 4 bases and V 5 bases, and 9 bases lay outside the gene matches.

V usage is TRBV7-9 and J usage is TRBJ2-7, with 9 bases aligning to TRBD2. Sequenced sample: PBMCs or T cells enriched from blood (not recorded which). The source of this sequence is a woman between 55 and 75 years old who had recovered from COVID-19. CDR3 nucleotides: TGTGCCAGCAGCCTCGGGGTAGCGGGAGTATACGAGCAGTACTTC. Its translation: CASSLGVAGVYEQYF.